The 22 T cell receptor beta chains in this list originate from one sample, sequenced in a study of T cell repertoires in cytomegalovirus infection. TCRdb recomputed calls from the reads with MiXCR, one row per CDR3 protein. The data hold over 250,000 distinct CDR3 sequences, with about a quarter observed a single time. Sequencing was performed on PBMCs. Receptor source: a human donor in good health (CMV status not recorded). Some clones in this sample may be carry-over from other donors' samples.

With regard to this clonotype: One junction end does not reproduce the germline sequence, and a read error may be involved. This chain connects TRBV7-8 to TRBJ1-3, with D possibly matching TRBD1 (5 bases). CDR1 SGHVS and CDR2 FQNEAQ come from the germline V gene. The CDR3 loop spans 14 amino acids. The CDR3 DNA reads as TGTGACAGCAGCTTAGCAGGGACGGGAAACACCATATATTTT. This codes for CDSSLAGTGNTIYF.

The V call is TRBV5-1, the J call TRBJ2-7; 8 bases fit TRBD1. CDR1 and CDR2 from the germline V gene are SGHRS and YFSETQ. J was trimmed by 2 bases and V by 4 bases; bases with no gene match: 5. The length of the CDR3 is 14 residues. The CDR3, as DNA: TGCGCCAGCAGCGGACAGGGACGTACCTACGAGCAGTACTTC. It is translated as CASSGQGRTYEQYF.

The sample holds a few counts of this clonotype. The chain uses TRBV19 and TRBJ2-3; 9 positions agree with TRBD1. CDR1 and CDR2 from the germline V gene are LNHDA and SQIVND (reference sequence). This CDR3 has 14 amino acids. The V and J ends lost 6 bases and 6 bases, in that order; junction bases with no gene match: 7. CDR3 protein: CASSRQGVTDTQYF. The CDR3 nucleotides read TGTGCCAGTAGCCGACAGGGGGTCACGGATACGCAGTATTTT.

The chain couples TRBV4-3 to TRBJ1-5; D might be TRBD1 (6 bases). Trimming removed 0 bases from V and 1 base from J, with 7 bases in between. The CDR3 extends over 15 amino acids. Germline V gene lookup returns CDR1 LGHNA and CDR2 YSLEER. CDR3 DNA sequence: TGCGCCAGCAGCCAAGAGACAGGCAGCAATCAGCCCCAGCATTTT. It yields the protein CASSQETGSNQPQHF.

The chain couples TRBV7-2 to TRBJ1-2; D is undetermined. The CDR3 covers 13 residues. Deletions cut 7 bases from V and 8 bases from J, with 17 bases between. Germline V lookup: CDR1 SGHTA, CDR2 FQGNSA. The CDR3 DNA reads as TGTGCCAGCAACCAAGGTCTAACGAGGGGCTACACCTTC. The encoded protein is CASNQGLTRGYTF.

V is TRBV24-1 and J is TRBJ2-3, with D unclear. The CDR3 sequence is 11 residues long. The germline V gene has CDR1 KGHDR and CDR2 SFDVKD. The V gene lost 5 bases and the J gene lost 2 bases, with 1 base spanning the gap. CDR3 region: CATSATDTQYF. The CDR3 nucleotides are TGTGCCACCAGTGCCACAGATACGCAGTATTTT.

The J gene is TRBJ2-1, the V gene TRBV7-2; TRBD1 matches at 10 bases. Germline trimming cut 3 bases from V and 3 bases from J; bases unmatched to any gene: 2. The CDR3 loop spans 15 amino acids. CDR1 SGHTA and CDR2 FQGNSA come from the germline V gene. CDR3 in amino acids: CASSFWTGGYNEQFF. In DNA, the CDR3 is TGTGCCAGCAGCTTCTGGACAGGGGGCTACAATGAGCAGTTCTTC.

This clonotype has ten or more counts. This sequence joins TRBV7-2 and TRBJ2-7, with 8 positions matching TRBD2. V trimming: 1 base; J trimming: 6 bases; junction bases outside the gene matches: 8. Germline assignment: CDR1 SGHTA and CDR2 FQGNSA. This CDR3 contains 15 residues. The CDR3 DNA is TGTGCCAGCAGCTTAGTTATGGCGGGAGGTGGCGAGCAGTACTTC. Its protein is CASSLVMAGGGEQYF.

The rearrangement links TRBV2 to TRBJ2-1; D perhaps matches TRBD2 (6 bases). The CDR3 has 16 residues. Germline V gene lookup returns CDR1 SNHLY and CDR2 FYNNEI. Trimming pared 0 bases from V and 4 bases from J, leaving 13 bases between. The CDR3 region is CASSEALSGLYNEQFF. The CDR3 DNA sequence: TGTGCCAGCAGTGAAGCGCTTAGCGGCCTTTACAATGAGCAGTTCTTC.

The gene calls are TRBV6-6 and TRBJ2-4, with a tentative D call TRBD2 (7 bases). Trimming cost V 5 bases and J 12 bases, with 20 bases left between them. This CDR3 is built from 14 residues. CDR1 and CDR2 from the germline V gene are MNHNY and SVGAGI (reference sequence). For the CDR3, the DNA is TGTGCCAGCAGTAACCCGGGGGGCTTGAAGGGTCAGTACTTC. Translated: CASSNPGGLKGQYF.

V usage is TRBV24-1 and J usage is TRBJ1-6, with a weak D call TRBD1 (5 bases). The length of the CDR3 is 14 residues. The V end lost 5 bases, the J end lost 9 bases, and 13 bases lay between the germline ends. Germline CDR1 KGHDR, CDR2 SFDVKD. CDR3 sequence: CATSAQGETSPLHF. CDR3 nucleotide sequence: TGTGCCACCAGTGCCCAGGGAGAAACTTCACCCCTCCACTTT.

This clonotype was observed a handful of times. This chain uses TRBV28 with TRBJ1-3; D gene unclear. The CDR3 runs to 14 residues. Trimming took off 4 bases at V and 4 bases at J, with 11 bases between the two ends. Looked up from germline, CDR1 is MDHEN and CDR2 is SYDVKM. Written as DNA, the CDR3 is TGTGCCAGCAGTTCTTCTGCGGGAGGAAACACCATATATTTT. Protein: CASSSSAGGNTIYF.

The chain is built from TRBV29-1 and TRBJ2-5, with 12 bases aligning to TRBD2. V was pared by 6 bases and J by 2 bases, with 7 bases of the junction left unmatched. Per the germline V gene, CDR1 is SQVTM and CDR2 is ANQGSEA. The CDR3 runs 15 residues. This CDR3 is CSVTRTSGAQETQYF. The CDR3 coding sequence is TGCAGCGTGACCAGGACTAGCGGGGCGCAAGAGACCCAGTACTTC.

This clonotype has more than one count but fewer than ten. This sequence joins TRBV24-1 and TRBJ1-2; a weak D match, TRBD1 (6 bases). Germline CDR1 is KGHDR and CDR2 is SFDVKD. V lost 10 bases and J 4 bases, leaving 15 bases between the germline ends. The CDR3 runs 13 residues. The chain's CDR3 is CATMGAEGYGYTF. CDR3 in DNA: TGTGCCACGATGGGGGCAGAGGGCTATGGCTACACCTTC.

This clonotype has a handful of counts. This sequence joins TRBV11-2 and TRBJ2-5; no reliable D call. The CDR3 has 17 amino acids. Germline CDR1 reads SGHAT; CDR2 reads FQNNGV. Trimming cost V 6 bases and J 5 bases, with 25 bases left between them. The CDR3 sequence is CASSLAFGVVVWETQYF. Written as DNA, the CDR3 is TGTGCCAGCAGTCTCGCTTTTGGTGTTGTCGTTTGGGAGACCCAGTACTTC.

This clonotype has only a few counts. V gene TRBV7-3 combines with J gene TRBJ2-1; possibly TRBD1 for D (6 bases). V lost 5 bases to trimming and J lost 7 bases, with 15 bases between them. The CDR3 spans 14 residues. The germline V gene has CDR1 SGHTA and CDR2 FQGTGA. CDR3 nucleotide sequence: TGTGCCAGCAGCCCGTGGGACACCCAGAATGAGCAGTTCTTC. This codes for CASSPWDTQNEQFF.

V usage is TRBV7-9 and J usage is TRBJ2-3; the D call may be TRBD1 or TRBD2 (5 bases each). Trimming pared 2 bases from V and 0 bases from J, leaving 9 bases between. Germline V gene lookup returns CDR1 SEHNR and CDR2 FQNEAQ (reference sequence). The CDR3 extends over 15 amino acids. The CDR3 region has the DNA TGTGCCAGCAGCTTACGGGGCGGAAGCACAGATACGCAGTATTTT. Translating gives CASSLRGGSTDTQYF.

The chain recombines TRBV15 with TRBJ2-7, with 9 bases aligning to TRBD1. Germline values: CDR1 LNHNV, CDR2 YYDKDF (reference sequence). The junction had 4 bases not matched to a gene; V was cut back by 7 bases and J by 0 bases. This CDR3 region has 14 residues. CDR3 sequence reads: CATTTDRGSYEQYF. CDR3 nucleotide sequence: TGTGCCACCACCACGGACAGGGGCTCCTACGAGCAGTACTTC.

This clonotype was recorded once. V usage is TRBV20-1 and J usage is TRBJ2-1; possible D gene TRBD1, 6 bases. The CDR3 extends over 14 amino acids. Trimming removed 7 bases at V and 0 bases at J, with 13 bases between. The germline V gene encodes CDR1 DFQATT and CDR2 SNEGSKA (reference sequence). In DNA form, the CDR3 reads TGCAGTGGATGCGACAGGAGCTCCTACAATGAGCAGTTCTTC. Amino acids: CSGCDRSSYNEQFF.

This clonotype was detected many times. The V call is TRBV7-2, the J call TRBJ1-5; 7 nucleotides line up with TRBD1. The CDR3 runs to 15 residues. V dropped 3 bases and J dropped 2; count of bases not matched to a gene: 4. Per germline, CDR1 SGHTA and CDR2 FQGNSA. The CDR3 protein is CASSLTGTGNQPQHF. CDR3 sequence (DNA): TGTGCCAGCAGCTTGACAGGGACTGGCAATCAGCCCCAGCATTTT.

The V and J genes are TRBV20-1 and TRBJ1-1; a weak D match, TRBD1 (6 bases). V lost 6 bases and J 6 bases, leaving 20 bases between the germline ends. The CDR3 runs to 14 residues. Germline V gene data show CDR1 as DFQATT and CDR2 as SNEGSKA (reference sequence). The CDR3: CSASPSGRGSEAFF. The CDR3 DNA follows: TGCAGTGCAAGCCCCTCGGGCAGGGGCTCTGAAGCTTTCTTT.

The J gene is TRBJ1-2, the V gene TRBV28; D gene ambiguous. V lost 9 bases and J 4 bases, leaving 12 bases between the germline ends. Germline CDR1 is MDHEN and CDR2 is SYDVKM. The CDR3 consists of 12 residues. CDR3 DNA: TGTGCCAGTTCGGCCCTTTCCTATGGCTACACCTTC. It specifies CASSALSYGYTF.